These 13 T cell receptor beta chains were sequenced from one sample in a study of blood T cell repertoires in COVID-19. The method was immunoSEQ multiplex PCR; TCRdb's version includes in-frame clones alone and lacks a portion of them. Altogether some 310,000 clones are present, around nine tenths being singletons, with the ten largest covering roughly 10%. Specimen: PBMCs or T cells enriched from blood (not recorded which). These receptor sequences come from a woman under 40 who had recovered from COVID-19.

The J gene is TRBJ2-1, the V gene TRBV5-4; 10 positions agree with TRBD2. V lost 4 bases to trimming and J lost 5 bases; unmatched junction nucleotides: 3. Germline CDR1 SGHNT, CDR2 YYREEE (reference sequence). The CDR3 has 14 amino acids. The CDR3 DNA follows: TGTGCCAGCAGCGGGACTAGCGTCGACAATGAGCAGTTCTTC. This encodes CASSGTSVDNEQFF.

V gene TRBV2 combines with J gene TRBJ2-2; 9 bases are a match to TRBD1. The CDR3 contains 14 residues. Trimming cost V 8 bases and J 3 bases; bases outside gene matches: 4. Germline CDR1 SNHLY, CDR2 FYNNEI. CDR3 sequence reads: CASVRDRDTGELFF. CDR3 coding DNA: TGTGCCAGCGTCCGGGACAGGGACACCGGGGAGCTGTTTTTT. Full variable domain (rest looked up from reference TRBV2 and TRBJ2-2): EPEVTQTPSHQVTQMGQEVILRCVPISNHLYFYWYRQILGQKVEFLVSFYNNEISEKSEIFDDQFSVERPDGSNFTLKIRSTKLEDSAMYFCASVRDRDTGELFFGEGSRLTVL.

This chain uses TRBV6-2 or TRBV6-3 with TRBJ2-1; D not resolved. Germline CDR1 and CDR2: MNHEY and SVGEGT. V was shortened by 2 bases and J by 7 bases, with 12 bases between the two germline ends. The CDR3 sequence is 14 residues long. CDR3: CASSYAGFRNEQFF. In nucleotides, the CDR3 is TGTGCCAGCAGTTACGCCGGGTTCCGAAATGAGCAGTTCTTC.

The V call is TRBV3-1 (or the pseudogene TRBV3-2), the J call TRBJ1-5; no clear D gene. CDR1 and CDR2 (germline): LGHDT, YNNKEL (reference sequence). V was cut by 0 bases and J by 7 bases, with 4 bases left in between. The CDR3 has 12 residues. The CDR3, as DNA: TGTGCCAGCAGCCAAGACCTGCAGCCCCAGCATTTT. It encodes CASSQDLQPQHF.

This sequence joins TRBV7-9 and TRBJ2-3, with D tentatively TRBD1 (6 bases). The CDR3 spans 14 residues. In germline, CDR1 is SEHNR, CDR2 FQNEAQ (reference sequence). Trimming took off 1 base at V and 4 bases at J, with 9 bases between the two ends. The CDR3 is CASSLGRGSDTQYF. Written as DNA, the CDR3 is TGTGCCAGCAGCTTAGGCAGGGGATCAGATACGCAGTATTTT.

This chain links TRBV29-1 with TRBJ1-5, with 7 bases aligning to TRBD1. CDR1 is SQVTM, CDR2 ANQGSEA, per germline. There are 15 residues in the CDR3. With 6 bases clipped from V and 2 bases from J, the junction kept 10 bases outside the gene matches. Here the CDR3 DNA reads TGCAGCGTAAAACTCGCAGGGGGACGCAATCAGCCCCAGCATTTT. It is translated as CSVKLAGGRNQPQHF.

This rearrangement joins TRBV3-1 (or the pseudogene TRBV3-2) to TRBJ2-7; 7 nucleotides match TRBD2. With V trimmed by 4 bases and J by 4 bases, 4 bases remained unmatched. The germline V gene has CDR1 LGHDT and CDR2 YNNKEL (reference sequence). CDR3 size: 13 residues. The CDR3 sequence: CASSLGLLYEQYF. The CDR3 nucleotides are TGTGCCAGCAGCCTGGGACTATTATACGAGCAGTACTTC.

This rearrangement joins TRBV7-8 to TRBJ1-4; no clear D gene. V was pared by 5 bases and J by 0 bases, with 10 bases between. The germline CDR1 and CDR2 sequences are SGHVS and FQNEAQ. CDR3 size: 15 residues. CDR3 amino acids: CASSDHFATNEKLFF. Here the CDR3 DNA reads TGTGCCAGCAGCGATCACTTTGCAACTAATGAAAAACTGTTTTTT.

V is TRBV7-6 and J is TRBJ2-5; 9 positions agree with TRBD1. The CDR3 is made up of 16 amino acids. V lost 1 base and J lost 4; bases outside the gene matches: 7. CDR1 SGHVS and CDR2 FNYEAQ come from the germline V gene. CDR3 DNA: TGTGCCAGCAGCTTAGTGCCGGGACAGGGTCGAGAGACCCAGTACTTC. This sequence encodes CASSLVPGQGRETQYF.

CDR3 in DNA: TGTGCCAGCAGCTTAGACGGGTCGGTTGAAGCTTTCTTT. Amino acids: CASSLDGSVEAFF. The rearrangement joins TRBV7-6 to TRBJ1-1, with unresolved D. Trimming pared 1 base from V and 7 bases from J, leaving 10 bases between. The CDR3 has 13 amino acids. Germline CDR1 reads SGHVS; CDR2 reads FNYEAQ.

With respect to this clone: Germline and junction disagree at one end, which may indicate a read error. CDR3 bases: TGTGCCAGCAGTGAACCTGGGACTCGGAGGGTCGACTTT. This translates into CASSEPGTRRVDF. The gene calls are TRBV25-1 and TRBJ1-6; TRBD1 might be the D (5 bases). The CDR3 contains 13 residues. CDR1 and CDR2 from the germline V gene are MGHDK and SYGVNS.

The chain is built from TRBV6-5 and TRBJ2-2; 9 bases map to TRBD1. The CDR3 has 14 amino acids. CDR1 and CDR2 (germline): MNHEY, SVGAGI. V trimming: 7 bases; J trimming: 7 bases; junction bases outside the gene matches: 7. For the CDR3, the DNA is TGTGCCAGCACCTGGGACAGGGCGGTCGGGGAGCTGTTTTTT. The encoded protein is CASTWDRAVGELFF.

The V and J genes are TRBV7-9 and TRBJ2-2; D possibly corresponds to TRBD2 (6 bases). The CDR3 sequence is 19 residues long. From germline, CDR1 is SEHNR and CDR2 FQNEAQ (reference sequence). V lost 5 bases to trimming and J lost 1 base, with 23 bases between them. The CDR3 DNA follows: TGTGCCAGCAGCCCCCCTGTTTGGGGTACGCGGGAGAACACCGGGGAGCTGTTTTTT. This gives the protein CASSPPVWGTRENTGELFF.